These 32 T cell receptor beta chains were sequenced from one sample in a study of blood T cell repertoires in COVID-19. Clones were read by immunoSEQ multiplex PCR, and TCRdb kept only the in-frame ones, dropping some. Of about 200,000 clones in the sample, roughly 90% are singletons; the top ten hold about 7%. The sequencing sample was made of peripheral blood. The receptors here all came from a man in his forties with acute or convalescent COVID-19.

The rearrangement joins TRBV7-8 to TRBJ2-3, with 11 nucleotides matching TRBD2. V lost 5 bases to trimming and J lost 2 bases; unmatched junction nucleotides: 9. CDR3 length: 17 amino acids. Germline lookup yields CDR1 SGHVS and CDR2 FQNEAQ. As DNA, the CDR3 is TGTGCCAGCAGCCCGACGACTAGCGGGGATTACACAGATACGCAGTATTTT. This encodes CASSPTTSGDYTDTQYF. The full variable domain, its missing parts supplied by reference TRBV7-8 and TRBJ2-3, is GAGVSQSPRYKVAKRGQDVALRCDPISGHVSLFWYQQALGQGPEFLTYFQNEAQLDKSGLPSDRFFAERPEGSVSTLKIQRTQQEDSAVYLCASSPTTSGDYTDTQYFGPGTRLTVL.

The rearrangement links TRBV9 to TRBJ2-5; TRBD2 matches 7 bases. Trimming at V came to 5 bases and at J to 2 bases, leaving 9 bases not matched to a gene. The CDR3 spans 15 residues. The V gene's germline CDR1 is SGDLS and CDR2 YYNGEE. The CDR3 DNA follows: TGTGCCAGCAGGAAAACGGGGGGTCCACAAGAGACCCAGTACTTC. This gives the protein CASRKTGGPQETQYF.

This clone came up a few times. The V call is TRBV18, the J call TRBJ1-1; D ambiguous. In germline, CDR1 is KGHSH, CDR2 LQKENI. The CDR3 covers 14 residues. The ends were cut back, 3 bases at V and 3 bases at J, with 11 bases in the middle. The CDR3 sequence is CASSPAVGDTEAFF. The CDR3 DNA sequence: TGTGCCAGCTCACCGGCAGTTGGAGACACTGAAGCTTTCTTT.

The chain links TRBV6-2 or TRBV6-3 to TRBJ2-1; TRBD1 matches 7 bases. Germline V CDR1 and CDR2: MNHEY, SVGEGT. The CDR3 covers 14 residues. V gave up 2 bases and J gave up 6 bases; unmatched junction bases: 4. The CDR3 sequence: CASSYQTGLNEQFF. CDR3 coding DNA: TGTGCCAGCAGTTACCAGACAGGGCTCAATGAGCAGTTCTTC.

This chain joins TRBV5-8 and TRBJ1-5, with D tentatively TRBD1 (5 bases). The germline gives CDR1 SGHTS, CDR2 YDEGEE. Trimming took off 4 bases at V and 2 bases at J, with 22 bases between the two ends. This CDR3 has 18 residues. The CDR3 loop is CASSVPGLEIRGNQPQHF. CDR3 DNA sequence: TGTGCCAGCAGCGTACCGGGACTAGAAATACGGGGCAATCAGCCCCAGCATTTT.

This chain links TRBV20-1 with TRBJ2-5; D is ambiguous. Germline V gives CDR1 DFQATT, CDR2 SNEGSKA (reference sequence). The CDR3 contains 11 residues. Deletions cut 3 bases from V and 5 bases from J, with 7 bases between. The CDR3 sequence: CSASTGETQYF. DNA of the CDR3: TGCAGTGCTAGCACCGGGGAGACCCAGTACTTC.

J is TRBJ1-1 and V is TRBV5-1; 11 bases match TRBD1. V lost 4 bases, J lost 5 bases, and 4 bases stayed unmatched. CDR3 size: 14 residues. Germline V gene sequence: CDR1 SGHRS, CDR2 YFSETQ. The CDR3 protein is CASSGQGARTEAFF. The CDR3 nucleotides read TGCGCCAGCAGCGGACAGGGGGCAAGGACTGAAGCTTTCTTT.

The rearrangement links TRBV5-1 to TRBJ2-7, with TRBD1 identical over 10 bases. In germline, CDR1 is SGHRS, CDR2 YFSETQ. V lost 0 bases and J lost 4; bases outside the gene matches: 4. This CDR3 spans 15 amino acids. CDR3: CASSLGGTGVYEQYF. The CDR3 region has the DNA TGCGCCAGCAGCTTGGGCGGGACAGGGGTGTACGAGCAGTACTTC.

The V call is TRBV19, the J call TRBJ1-1, with 9 bases identical to TRBD1. Unmatched junction bases numbered 9, after V lost 6 bases and J lost 4 bases. The germline CDR1 and CDR2 sequences are LNHDA and SQIVND (reference sequence). The CDR3 extends over 15 amino acids. CDR3: CASRDRGSRATEAFF. In nucleotides, the CDR3 is TGTGCCAGTAGGGACAGGGGAAGTAGGGCCACTGAAGCTTTCTTT.

The chain is built from TRBV5-6 and TRBJ1-1; 8 bases are a match to TRBD1. Trimming removed 1 base from V and 0 bases from J; junction bases left unmatched: 8. Germline V gives CDR1 SGHDT, CDR2 YYEEEE. The CDR3 loop spans 17 amino acids. CDR3 DNA sequence: TGTGCCAGCAGCTTGACCGGACAGGGAGGCTTGAACACTGAAGCTTTCTTT. Translation: CASSLTGQGGLNTEAFF.

The chain uses TRBV3-1 (or the pseudogene TRBV3-2) and TRBJ1-5; D is unclear. Germline V gene lookup returns CDR1 LGHDT and CDR2 YNNKEL (reference sequence). This CDR3 region has 15 residues. Trimming left V 4 bases short and J 7 bases short, with 17 bases between. The CDR3 spells CASSPTREFGQPQHF. The CDR3 coding sequence is TGTGCCAGCAGCCCAACGCGGGAATTCGGCCAGCCCCAGCATTTT.

The V and J genes are TRBV20-1 and TRBJ1-6; D is undetermined. Trimming took off 3 bases at V and 3 bases at J, with 6 bases between the two ends. CDR3 size: 13 residues. In germline, CDR1 is DFQATT, CDR2 SNEGSKA (reference sequence). The DNA for the CDR3 is TGCAGTGCTAGTCGGGACTATAATTCACCCCTCCACTTT. Translation: CSASRDYNSPLHF.

The rearrangement joins TRBV5-6 to TRBJ1-5; 7 bases match TRBD1. CDR1 is SGHDT and CDR2 is YYEEEE in the germline V gene. The CDR3 has 15 residues. The J segment lost 7 bases and the V segment lost 0 bases, leaving 7 bases of the junction unmatched. Here the CDR3 reads CASSLGAGGGQPQHF. In DNA form, the CDR3 reads TGTGCCAGCAGCTTGGGGGCAGGGGGAGGACAGCCCCAGCATTTT.

The chain carries TRBV7-2 and TRBJ2-7; TRBD2 aligns across 9 bases. CDR3 length equals 13 residues. Germline loops: CDR1 SGHTA, CDR2 FQGNSA. V was pared by 5 bases and J by 7 bases, with 6 bases of the junction left unmatched. CDR3 in DNA: TGTGCCAGCAGCGTCAGGAGCGGGGGGGAGCAGTACTTC. Translating gives CASSVRSGGEQYF.

The chain employs TRBV5-1 and TRBJ1-5, with a possible D match to TRBD1 (5 bases). Germline-derived CDR1 and CDR2 are SGHRS and YFSETQ. Trimming cost V 0 bases and J 7 bases, with 11 bases left between them. This CDR3 contains 14 residues. The CDR3 bases are TGCGCCAGCAGCTTGGAGGCAGGGCGACAGCCCCAGCATTTT. Its translation is CASSLEAGRQPQHF.

The chain carries TRBV9 and TRBJ1-5; TRBD1 is a possible D gene (6 bases). The CDR3 spans 14 residues. Germline CDR1 and CDR2: SGDLS and YYNGEE. The ends were cut back, 4 bases at V and 0 bases at J, with 8 bases in the middle. CDR3 region: CASSPGDSNQPQHF. In nucleotides, the CDR3 is TGTGCCAGCAGCCCAGGGGATAGCAATCAGCCCCAGCATTTT.

The chain has TRBV5-1 and TRBJ2-6, with a tentative D call TRBD2 (5 bases). There are 15 residues in the CDR3. Trimming took 1 base from V and 4 from J, leaving 9 bases between them. Germline lookup yields CDR1 SGHRS and CDR2 YFSETQ. The CDR3 loop reads CASSLTGSGANVLTF. The CDR3 nucleotides read TGCGCCAGCAGCTTGACGGGGTCCGGGGCCAACGTCCTGACTTTC.

The chain is built from TRBV2 and TRBJ2-1; D not certain. CDR3 length equals 16 residues. Germline V lookup: CDR1 SNHLY, CDR2 FYNNEI. Trimming removed 0 bases at V and 4 bases at J, with 13 bases between. The CDR3 region has the DNA TGTGCCAGCAGTGAAGCGCTTCGTGGAGATTACAATGAGCAGTTCTTC. Translation: CASSEALRGDYNEQFF. Full variable domain (rest looked up from reference TRBV2 and TRBJ2-1): EPEVTQTPSHQVTQMGQEVILRCVPISNHLYFYWYRQILGQKVEFLVSFYNNEISEKSEIFDDQFSVERPDGSNFTLKIRSTKLEDSAMYFCASSEALRGDYNEQFFGPGTRLTVL.

The genes are TRBV6-1 and TRBJ1-3; unclear D gene. Germline V gene sequence: CDR1 MNHNS, CDR2 SASEGT. The CDR3 sequence is 14 residues long. The V gene lost 3 bases and the J gene lost 0 bases, with 6 bases spanning the gap. The CDR3 loop is CASSDAASGNTIYF. CDR3 nucleotide sequence: TGTGCCAGCAGTGACGCGGCCTCTGGAAACACCATATATTTT.

This clone was recorded only once. V and J are TRBV6-5 and TRBJ1-1; maybe TRBD1 (5 bases). Germline CDR1 reads MNHEY; CDR2 reads SVGAGI. The CDR3 covers 15 residues. The ends were cut back, 6 bases at V and 1 base at J, with 15 bases in the middle. The CDR3 sequence: CASRVQGVANTEAFF. The CDR3 nucleotides are TGTGCCAGCAGAGTTCAAGGGGTCGCGAACACTGAAGCTTTCTTT.

The gene calls are TRBV25-1 and TRBJ1-2; D gene unclear. There are 11 residues in the CDR3. V lost 0 bases and J 6 bases, leaving 2 bases between the germline ends. Germline loops: CDR1 MGHDK, CDR2 SYGVNS. CDR3 amino acids: CASSEYDGYTF. CDR3 in DNA: TGTGCCAGCAGTGAATACGATGGCTACACCTTC.

This rearrangement joins TRBV2 to TRBJ2-3; unclear D gene. CDR1 is SNHLY, CDR2 FYNNEI, per germline. V was pared by 6 bases and J by 0 bases, with 10 bases between. The CDR3 has 14 amino acids. This CDR3 reads CASRAGASTDTQYF. The CDR3 DNA reads as TGTGCCAGCAGGGCTGGAGCTAGCACAGATACGCAGTATTTT.

The rearrangement links TRBV18 to TRBJ2-7, with D perhaps TRBD2 (6 bases). This CDR3 contains 14 residues. Trimming pared 2 bases from V and 0 bases from J, leaving 8 bases between. Per germline, CDR1 KGHSH and CDR2 LQKENI. CDR3 coding DNA: TGTGCCAGCTCACCAACCGGGAGCTCCTACGAGCAGTACTTC. This sequence encodes CASSPTGSSYEQYF.

J is TRBJ2-3 and V is TRBV19; 10 nucleotides agree with TRBD1. Unmatched junction bases numbered 8, after V lost 5 bases and J lost 3 bases. The CDR3 consists of 16 residues. Germline V gene lookup returns CDR1 LNHDA and CDR2 SQIVND (reference sequence). The CDR3: CASSFLRTGGTDTQYF. Here the CDR3 DNA reads TGTGCCAGTAGTTTCCTCCGGACAGGGGGGACAGATACGCAGTATTTT.

V is TRBV2 and J is TRBJ1-1; 7 bases align to TRBD1. In germline, CDR1 is SNHLY, CDR2 FYNNEI. V lost 8 bases, J lost 2 bases, and 5 bases stayed unmatched. The CDR3 extends over 13 amino acids. For the CDR3, the DNA is TGTGCCAGCGACAGGGAAAGAAACACTGAAGCTTTCTTT. It yields the protein CASDRERNTEAFF.

The chain couples TRBV7-9 to TRBJ2-2; D may be TRBD2 (5 bases). V was shortened by 2 bases and J by 5 bases, with 12 bases between the two germline ends. Germline CDR1 reads SEHNR; CDR2 reads FQNEAQ (reference sequence). The CDR3 has 15 residues. The CDR3 bases are TGTGCCAGCAGCTTAATAGGGAGAGGTACCGGGGAGCTGTTTTTT. Its translation is CASSLIGRGTGELFF.

The chain has TRBV5-1 and TRBJ1-2; 7 nucleotides align to TRBD1. This CDR3 comprises 14 residues. Germline V CDR1 and CDR2: SGHRS, YFSETQ. V gave up 4 bases and J gave up 8 bases; unmatched junction bases: 11. CDR3 in amino acids: CASSPGTALEGYTF. The CDR3 DNA follows: TGCGCCAGCAGCCCTGGGACAGCCCTGGAAGGCTACACCTTC.

The V and J genes are TRBV13 and TRBJ2-1, with TRBD2 identical over 9 bases. The CDR3 totals 10 residues. The germline gives CDR1 PRHDT, CDR2 FYEKMQ (reference sequence). CDR3 DNA sequence: TGTTCTAGCGGGGAAAATGAGCAGTTCTTC. It codes for CSSGENEQFF. The complete variable domain, with remaining parts taken from reference TRBV13 and TRBJ2-1, reads AAGVIQSPRHLIKEKRETATLKCYPIPRHDTVYWYQQGPGQDPQFLISFYEKMQSDKGSIPDRFSAQQFSDYHSELNMSSLELGDSALYFCSSGENEQFFGPGTRLTVL.

The chain couples TRBV9 to TRBJ2-3; perhaps TRBD1 as D (6 bases). CDR1 and CDR2 (germline): SGDLS, YYNGEE. Trimming pared 4 bases from V and 4 bases from J, leaving 10 bases between. The CDR3 runs 13 residues. CDR3 residues: CASSQGFPDTQYF. CDR3 in DNA: TGTGCCAGCAGCCAGGGGTTCCCAGATACGCAGTATTTT. The full variable domain, rest sourced from reference TRBV9 and TRBJ2-3, is DSGVTQTPKHLITATGQRVTLRCSPRSGDLSVYWYQQSLDQGLQFLIQYYNGEERAKGNILERFSAQQFPDLHSELNLSSLELGDSALYFCASSQGFPDTQYFGPGTRLTVL.

V gene TRBV5-4 combines with J gene TRBJ1-5, with D unresolved. V lost 4 bases and J lost 10, with 18 bases in between. Germline lookup yields CDR1 SGHNT and CDR2 YYREEE (reference sequence). The CDR3 extends over 14 amino acids. This CDR3 reads CASSPDLTTYPQHF. CDR3 coding DNA: TGTGCCAGCAGCCCGGACTTGACGACGTATCCCCAGCATTTT.

This clone was seen only a few times. The genes are TRBV2 and TRBJ1-1; D perhaps matches TRBD1 (5 bases). The CDR3 is 18 amino acids. Germline V gene data show CDR1 as SNHLY and CDR2 as FYNNEI. Between the trimmed V and J ends, which lost 0 bases and 6 bases, there was a span of 23 bases. The CDR3 nucleotides read TGTGCCAGCAGTGAAGCGGAGGGGCGCGTAATTTCCGGCCCTGAAGCTTTCTTT. Amino acid sequence: CASSEAEGRVISGPEAFF. Combining the CDR3 with reference TRBV2 and TRBJ1-1 gives the whole variable domain EPEVTQTPSHQVTQMGQEVILRCVPISNHLYFYWYRQILGQKVEFLVSFYNNEISEKSEIFDDQFSVERPDGSNFTLKIRSTKLEDSAMYFCASSEAEGRVISGPEAFFGQGTRLTVV.

This chain uses TRBV10-2 with TRBJ1-2, with 8 bases aligning to TRBD1. This CDR3 has 14 residues. Germline assignment: CDR1 WSHSY and CDR2 SAAADI. The V segment lost 8 bases and the J segment 2 bases; nucleotides outside the gene matches: 7. The CDR3 loop reads CASRPGGANYGYTF. The CDR3 coding sequence is TGCGCCAGCCGGCCAGGGGGCGCGAACTATGGCTACACCTTC.